This T cell receptor beta chain was recovered during a study of blood T cells in healthy people across ages. Whole-study findings and limits: The authors considered diversity estimates from one million T cells to be underestimates. It was not known whether donors were CMV positive (a possible confounder of expanded clonotype changes).

PBMCs were isolated at a quantity of at least 7 million per sample. Next came a second PCR, run for about 7 to 11 cycles, which used a sample-barcoded 5' primer along with a J-beta primer mix. Tagging of each cDNA molecule was performed by a template-switch adaptor with 12 random nucleotides. TCRdb processed the 5' RACE reads anew with MiXCR; each CDR3 protein has one entry. The data show approximately 850,000 distinct CDR3 sequences, under 45% seen once. The V and J ends lost 5 bases and 10 bases respectively, with 14 bases between them. The CDR3 totals 12 residues. CDR1 SEHNR and CDR2 FQNEAQ come from the germline V gene (reference sequence). Details on this clonotype: Its antigen is unknown.

This clonotype was sampled from a man aged 55 to 69 in good health. The rearrangement joins TRBV7-9 to TRBJ1-1; the D is unclear. The sequencing sample was made of blood. The CDR3 loop is CASSLHVVGAFF. The CDR3, as DNA: TGTGCCAGCAGCCTCCATGTTGTTGGAGCTTTCTTT.